This is a list of T cell receptor beta chains from one sample in a study of blood T cell repertoires in COVID-19. This table comes from immunoSEQ multiplex PCR, and its TCRdb copy is limited to in-frame clones, with some not included. The repertoire holds about 140,000 clones, with approximately 90% as singletons. Input material: peripheral blood. These receptors originate from a human donor in a cohort sampled during active COVID-19. Each CDR3 is given with its conserved first and last residue. D genes are given only for firm matches. Clone size, where shown, is once, few, many, or a class for clones that have expanded.

TRBV29-1	-	TRBJ2-7	once	TGCAGCGTAGCGGCGGGCCTAGCCTACGAGCAGTACTTC	CSVAAGLAYEQYF
TRBV6-5	-	TRBJ2-7	-	TGTGCCAGCAGTTACTATGCACAGGGAGGGGAGCAGTACTTC	CASSYYAQGGEQYF
TRBV28	TRBD1	TRBJ1-2	-	TGTGCCAGCAGTTCGCCACAGGGACAGGGTAACTATGGCTACACCTTC	CASSSPQGQGNYGYTF
TRBV9	-	TRBJ1-3	few	TGTGCCAGCAGAGGGGCTGCTGGAAACACCATATATTTT	CASRGAAGNTIYF
TRBV27	-	TRBJ1-1	-	TGTGCCAGCAGTTTGGTTGGGGCAACAGTGTTCAACACTGAAGCTTTCTTT	CASSLVGATVFNTEAFF
TRBV6-5	TRBD1	TRBJ1-1	-	TGTGCCAGCTACTGGGACAGGGACACTGAAGCTTTCTTT	CASYWDRDTEAFF
TRBV9	TRBD2	TRBJ2-7	-	TGTGCCAGCAGCTCAGGCAGGCTAGCGGGGACCGAGCAGTACTTC	CASSSGRLAGTEQYF
TRBV11-3	-	TRBJ2-1	-	TGTGCCAGCAGCCGGGAGCCCAATGAGCAGTTCTTC	CASSREPNEQFF
TRBV7-3	TRBD2	TRBJ2-1	-	TGTGCCAGCAGCCTGACTAGCGGGACCTACAATGAGCAGTTCTTC	CASSLTSGTYNEQFF
TRBV19	TRBD1	TRBJ1-5	-	TGTGCCAGTAGCGACCTTCCCGGGACAGTGGGTCAGCCCCAGCATTTT	CASSDLPGTVGQPQHF
TRBV27	TRBD1	TRBJ2-2	-	TGTGCCAGCAGCCCCTTATCACAGGGGATTTGGGAGCTGTTTTTT	CASSPLSQGIWELFF
TRBV7-3	TRBD2	TRBJ2-7	-	TGTGCCAGCAGCTTTAGCGGGGGGGAGGACGAGCAGTACTTC	CASSFSGGEDEQYF
TRBV30	-	TRBJ1-5	-	TGTGCCTGGAGCGACAGCCGATATAGCAATCAGCCCCAGCATTTT	CAWSDSRYSNQPQHF
TRBV14	TRBD1	TRBJ2-7	-	TGTGCCAGCAGCCCAGACAGGGTCGGCGAGCAGTACTTC	CASSPDRVGEQYF
TRBV5-5	TRBD2	TRBJ2-2	-	TGTGCCAGCAGCACCGGGACTAGCGGGAGAAACGGGGAGCTGTTTTTT	CASSTGTSGRNGELFF
TRBV10-1	-	TRBJ2-3	few	TGCGCCAGCAGTGAGTCCCGGGATCCCGATACGCAGTATTTT	CASSESRDPDTQYF
TRBV6-1	TRBD2	TRBJ2-3	once	TGTGCCAGCAGTGAATTTAGCGGGAGGGCGGCAGATACGCAGTATTTT	CASSEFSGRAADTQYF
TRBV7-8	-	TRBJ1-3	-	TGTGCCAGCAGCTTAGTGGTTCCGGGCCCTCGACTAAGCTCTGGAAACACCATATATTTT	CASSLVVPGPRLSSGNTIYF
TRBV12-3/TRBV12-4	-	TRBJ2-7	few	TGTGCCAGCGGGGGGGCCCTTGGATACGAGCAGTACTTC	CASGGALGYEQYF